This T cell receptor (beta chain) was profiled in a study of radiation and T cells in renal cell carcinoma. The time point was: blood 4 weeks post-SBRT, at nephrectomy. Treatment: 15 Gy SBRT to primary tumor, nephrectomy 4 weeks later. Radiation-treated patients gave blood at baseline, week 2 and week 4. TCRdb's copy holds only in-frame clones and misses some; the assay was immunoSEQ multiplex PCR. In the table there are around 100,000 clones, approximately 82% of which are singletons. Sequenced here: blood, sampled from a patient whose treatment included radiotherapy and nephrectomy. This receptor was identified in a man aged 60-69 years with renal cell carcinoma.

The CDR3 DNA sequence: TGTGCCAGCAGCCCCCCGCTCGGGACAGGGCGAACCGGGGAGCTGTTTTTT. Protein: CASSPPLGTGRTGELFF. The chain uses TRBV9 and TRBJ2-2; 9 bases map to TRBD1. Germline assignment: CDR1 SGDLS and CDR2 YYNGEE. The V and J ends lost 4 bases and 5 bases, in that order; junction bases with no gene match: 12. The CDR3 spans 17 residues.